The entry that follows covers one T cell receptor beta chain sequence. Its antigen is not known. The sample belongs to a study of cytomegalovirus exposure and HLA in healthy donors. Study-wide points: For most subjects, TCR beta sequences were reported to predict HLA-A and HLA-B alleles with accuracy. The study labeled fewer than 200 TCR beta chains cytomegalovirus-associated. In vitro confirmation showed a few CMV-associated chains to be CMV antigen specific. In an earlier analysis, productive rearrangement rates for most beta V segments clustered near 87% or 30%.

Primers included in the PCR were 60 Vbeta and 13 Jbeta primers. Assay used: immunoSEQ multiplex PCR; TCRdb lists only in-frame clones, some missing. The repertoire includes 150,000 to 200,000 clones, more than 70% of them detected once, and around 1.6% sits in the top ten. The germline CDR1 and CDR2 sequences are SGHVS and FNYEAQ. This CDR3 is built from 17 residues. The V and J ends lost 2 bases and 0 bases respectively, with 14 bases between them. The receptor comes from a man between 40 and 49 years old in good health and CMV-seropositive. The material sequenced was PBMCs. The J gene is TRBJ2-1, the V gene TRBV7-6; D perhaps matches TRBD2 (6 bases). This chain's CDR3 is CASSLLGGTSSYNEQFF. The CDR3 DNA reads TGTGCCAGCAGCTTACTAGGAGGGACGAGCTCCTACAATGAGCAGTTCTTC.